The count of the clone carrying this T cell receptor beta chain is one. Its target is unknown. The data derive from a study of cytomegalovirus exposure and HLA in healthy donors. Study observations and caveats: Later on, an analysis found that several of the most significant clusters appeared to be linked to common viral pathogens, which included parvovirus B19. Donors belonging to an Asian-associated ancestry cluster reportedly showed fewer N-insertions in productive TCRs than the 666-donor mean, according to what a later analysis found. TCR beta chains numbering under 200 were designated cytomegalovirus-associated.

The PCR had 60 Vbeta and 13 Jbeta primers. Method: immunoSEQ multiplex PCR; TCRdb's copy keeps in-frame clones and lacks some. The data show roughly 93,000 clones, 75% to 85% seen once. The germline V gene encodes CDR1 MNHEY and CDR2 SMNVEV (reference sequence). The CDR3 totals 15 residues. V was pared by 1 base and J by 6 bases, with 6 bases of the junction left unmatched. This chain uses TRBV27 with TRBJ2-5, with TRBD2 matching over 9 bases. This sequence originates from a man aged 18 to 30 in good health and CMV-seropositive. The sequencing sample was made of PBMCs. DNA of the CDR3: TGTGCCAGCAGTTTATTGGGCGGGGGGGCGAAGACCCAGTACTTC. Protein: CASSLLGGGAKTQYF.